The rows below give T cell receptor beta chains drawn from one sample of a study of beta chain features in type 1 diabetes. Sequencing was performed with immunoSEQ multiplex PCR; in TCRdb, only in-frame clones are kept and a portion is missing. Of hundreds of thousands of clones listed, 11% to 15% are singletons. The sequenced material came from naive CD4+ T cells from blood. The receptors here all came from a man younger than 35 with type 1 diabetes. CDR3s include the opening cysteine and the closing phenylalanine or tryptophan. Each record gives: D gene, V gene, J gene, CDR3 length, CDR3 protein. A D gene is named only where the DNA matches it firmly.

NA	TRBV5-6	TRBJ2-7	13	CASSLRRGHEQYF
TRBD2	TRBV18	TRBJ2-7	17	CASSPKVAGPFLGEQYF
TRBD1	TRBV5-4	TRBJ2-1	15	CASSLGQGSYNEQFF
NA	TRBV30	TRBJ2-3	13	CAWSRATRDTQYF
TRBD1	TRBV10-2	TRBJ2-1	16	CASSDHGDRGNNEQFF
NA	TRBV25-1	TRBJ1-2	15	CASSESRGPNYGYTF
TRBD2	TRBV7-2	TRBJ2-7	15	CASSLRSGSSYEQYF
NA	TRBV10-3	TRBJ1-1	14	CAISVEVTNTEAFF
NA	TRBV5-1	TRBJ2-3	14	CASSTGAGPDTQYF
NA	TRBV4-2	TRBJ1-2	15	CASSQFSQLNYGYTF